The 17 T cell receptor beta chains listed next were all sequenced from one sample in a study of shared clonotypes between healthy human individuals. Profiling relied on immunoSEQ multiplex PCR, and the TCRdb table lists in-frame clones only, not all of them. The sample lists 730,000 or so clones, about two thirds occurring once. Material: memory CD4+ T cells sorted from blood. As to subset: CD45RA-negative fraction. Every receptor here comes from a woman aged 25 to 39 in good health.

This clone appeared once. The CDR3 sequence is CASSLGTGTDTQYF. DNA for the CDR3: TGTGCCAGCAGCCTTGGGACTGGAACAGATACGCAGTATTTT. The V call is TRBV27, the J call TRBJ2-3; possibly TRBD2 for D (6 bases). V was clipped by 6 bases and J by 3 bases, with 13 bases between them. Germline CDR1 is MNHEY and CDR2 is SMNVEV (reference sequence). The CDR3 is 14 amino acids.

The rearrangement joins TRBV2 to TRBJ2-1, with 8 bases identical to TRBD2. The CDR3 length is 13 residues. Looked up from germline, CDR1 is SNHLY and CDR2 is FYNNEI. Trimming cost V 7 bases and J 5 bases; bases outside gene matches: 4. CDR3 amino acids: CASKTSAHNEQFF. The CDR3 nucleotides read TGTGCCAGCAAGACTAGCGCCCACAATGAGCAGTTCTTC.

V gene TRBV10-2 combines with J gene TRBJ2-7, with D tentatively TRBD1 or TRBD2 (5 bases each). The CDR3 covers 12 residues. Germline lookup yields CDR1 WSHSY and CDR2 SAAADI. With 2 bases removed from V and 6 bases from J, the gap between germline ends came to 8 bases. For the CDR3, the DNA is TGCGCCAGCAGTGAGGTGAGGGGCGAGCAGTACTTC. Protein: CASSEVRGEQYF.

This chain links TRBV5-1 with TRBJ1-2, with 7 bases aligning to TRBD1. The CDR3 is 15 residues long. Germline V lookup: CDR1 SGHRS, CDR2 YFSETQ. V shed 0 bases and J 5 bases; nucleotides not matched to a gene: 7. CDR3 in DNA: TGCGCCAGCAGCTTGGCTGGGGACAGCGGATATGGCTACACCTTC. It specifies CASSLAGDSGYGYTF.

This clone was seen only a few times. The chain is built from TRBV18 and TRBJ2-3, with 7 bases that match TRBD2. V lost 6 bases, J lost 4 bases, and 7 bases stayed unmatched. CDR1 is KGHSH, CDR2 LQKENI, per germline. The CDR3 consists of 14 residues. CDR3 protein: CASSEAGTPDTQYF. The CDR3 region has the DNA TGTGCCAGCTCGGAAGCGGGAACCCCAGATACGCAGTATTTT.

V is TRBV11-3 and J is TRBJ2-2; 13 bases agree with TRBD2. Germline loops: CDR1 SGHNT, CDR2 YENEEA. The CDR3 loop spans 16 amino acids. With V trimmed by 5 bases and J by 7 bases, 7 bases remained unmatched. The CDR3 reads CASSAGLAGNGGELFF. CDR3 nucleotides: TGTGCCAGCAGCGCGGGACTAGCGGGAAATGGCGGGGAGCTGTTTTTT.

In this sample, this clone turned up once. This chain's CDR3 is CASSLMFAGGTYNEQFF. The CDR3 nucleotides are TGCGCCAGCAGCTTAATGTTTGCGGGAGGAACATACAATGAGCAGTTCTTC. The chain carries TRBV5-1 and TRBJ2-1; 8 bases match TRBD2. The germline gives CDR1 SGHRS, CDR2 YFSETQ. V trimming: 2 bases; J trimming: 4 bases; junction bases outside the gene matches: 11. This CDR3 is built from 17 residues.

On this clone itself: The same CDR3 is also encoded by other DNA sequences in this sample. The rearrangement joins TRBV28 to TRBJ2-1; tentative D call: TRBD1 (6 bases). This CDR3 has 14 amino acids. Germline V lookup: CDR1 MDHEN, CDR2 SYDVKM. Between the trimmed V and J ends, which lost 6 bases and 6 bases, there was a span of 15 bases. CDR3 residues: CASSEPTGRNEQFF. The CDR3, as DNA: TGTGCCAGCAGCGAGCCGACAGGACGCAATGAGCAGTTCTTC.

V and J are TRBV6-6 and TRBJ1-2; unclear D gene. This CDR3 comprises 14 residues. CDR1 is MNHNY and CDR2 is SVGAGI in the germline V gene (reference sequence). The ends were cut back, 2 bases at V and 1 base at J, with 8 bases in the middle. CDR3 amino acids: CASSYGRNNYGYTF. For the CDR3, the DNA is TGTGCCAGCAGTTACGGCAGAAATAACTATGGCTACACCTTC.

J is TRBJ2-3 and V is TRBV13; 7 positions match TRBD2. V lost 5 bases, J lost 3 bases, and 11 bases stayed unmatched. CDR3 size: 16 residues. Germline values: CDR1 PRHDT, CDR2 FYEKMQ (reference sequence). This CDR3 reads CASSILAGVRTDTQYF. The CDR3 nucleotides are TGTGCCAGCAGCATACTGGCGGGAGTAAGGACAGATACGCAGTATTTT.

The chain combines TRBV6-1 with TRBJ2-1; no reliable D call. This CDR3 comprises 13 residues. Germline assignment: CDR1 MNHNS and CDR2 SASEGT. The V end was cut by 4 bases, the J end by 9 bases, with 13 bases between. In nucleotides, the CDR3 is TGTGCCAGCAGTGTCGAGTTTGGCGGTGAGCAGTTCTTC. Translating gives CASSVEFGGEQFF.

CDR3: CASSIVRGYGTGELFF. In DNA form, the CDR3 reads TGTGCCAGTAGTATAGTACGAGGGTACGGTACCGGGGAGCTGTTTTTT. The rearrangement joins TRBV19 to TRBJ2-2, with D possibly being TRBD2 (5 bases). The CDR3 runs 16 residues. Germline V gene sequence: CDR1 LNHDA, CDR2 SQIVND (reference sequence). Trimming cost V 1 base and J 5 bases, with 14 bases left between them.

This clone was picked up a small number of times. V is TRBV28 and J is TRBJ2-7; D may be TRBD1 (7 bases). CDR1 and CDR2 from the germline V gene are MDHEN and SYDVKM. The CDR3 length is 16 residues. V was shortened by 6 bases and J by 1 base, with 19 bases between the two germline ends. The CDR3 sequence is CASRALIQGTSYEQYF. The DNA of the CDR3 is TGTGCCAGCAGGGCCCTCATACAGGGGACTTCCTACGAGCAGTACTTC. Supplemented by reference TRBV28 and TRBJ2-7, the full variable domain reads DVKVTQSSRYLVKRTGEKVFLECVQDMDHENMFWYRQDPGLGLRLIYFSYDVKMKEKGDIPEGYSVSREKKERFSLILESASTNQTSMYLCASRALIQGTSYEQYFGPGTRLTVT.

J is TRBJ2-7 and V is TRBV5-4; 7 positions match TRBD1. This CDR3 contains 15 residues. Losses at the gene ends were 4 bases for V and 1 base for J; bases not matched to a gene: 8. Per germline, CDR1 SGHNT and CDR2 YYREEE (reference sequence). This CDR3 reads CASSRPQGSSYEQYF. CDR3 DNA sequence: TGTGCCAGCAGCCGCCCACAGGGGAGTTCCTACGAGCAGTACTTC. Combining the CDR3 with reference TRBV5-4 and TRBJ2-7 gives the whole variable domain ETGVTQSPTHLIKTRGQQVTLRCSSQSGHNTVSWYQQALGQGPQFIFQYYREEENGRGNFPPRFSGLQFPNYSSELNVNALELDDSALYLCASSRPQGSSYEQYFGPGTRLTVT.

This clone was counted a single time. At the DNA level, this CDR3 is encoded by other sequences in the same sample as well. V is TRBV5-4 and J is TRBJ1-2; maybe TRBD1 (5 bases). The CDR3 runs 14 residues. Germline loops: CDR1 SGHNT, CDR2 YYREEE (reference sequence). V was shortened by 2 bases and J by 2 bases, with 10 bases between the two germline ends. The DNA for the CDR3 is TGTGCCAGCAGCTTAGGCGGGGCGAACTATGGCTACACCTTC. The encoded protein is CASSLGGANYGYTF.

The V and J genes are TRBV2 and TRBJ2-1, with 7 bases that match TRBD1. From germline, CDR1 is SNHLY and CDR2 FYNNEI. The CDR3 loop spans 16 amino acids. After removal of 6 bases from V and 2 bases from J, the junction contained 10 bases not matched to a gene. CDR3 protein: CASSVQGIGTYNEQFF. The CDR3 DNA reads TGTGCCAGCAGCGTACAGGGGATTGGAACCTACAATGAGCAGTTCTTC.

This clone turned up a few times. This rearrangement joins TRBV2 to TRBJ2-7; 11 bases match TRBD2. J lost 6 bases, V lost 4 bases, and 8 bases had no gene match. This CDR3 is 15 amino acids long. The germline V gene has CDR1 SNHLY and CDR2 FYNNEI. DNA for the CDR3: TGTGCCAGCAGTGGTCAGTTAGCGGGAGGGGCCGAGCAGTACTTC. It specifies CASSGQLAGGAEQYF.